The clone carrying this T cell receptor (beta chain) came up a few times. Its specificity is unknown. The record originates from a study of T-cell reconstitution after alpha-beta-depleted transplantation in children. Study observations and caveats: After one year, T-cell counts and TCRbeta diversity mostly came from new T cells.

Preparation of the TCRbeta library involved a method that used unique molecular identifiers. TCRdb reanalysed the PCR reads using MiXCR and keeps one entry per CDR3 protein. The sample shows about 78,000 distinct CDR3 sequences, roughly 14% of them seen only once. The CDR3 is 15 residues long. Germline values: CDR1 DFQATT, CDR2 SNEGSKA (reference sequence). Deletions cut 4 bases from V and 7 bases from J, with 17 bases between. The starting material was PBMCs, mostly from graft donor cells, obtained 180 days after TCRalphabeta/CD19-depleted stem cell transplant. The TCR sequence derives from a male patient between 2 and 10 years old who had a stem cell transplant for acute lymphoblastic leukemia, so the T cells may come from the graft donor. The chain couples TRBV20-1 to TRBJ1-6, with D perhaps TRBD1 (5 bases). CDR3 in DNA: TGCAGTGCTAAGACACCAGGGTATTTAAATTCACCCCTCCACTTT. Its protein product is CSAKTPGYLNSPLHF.